This record covers a single T cell receptor beta chain. Its antigen is unidentified. This table comes from immunoSEQ multiplex PCR, and its TCRdb copy is limited to in-frame clones, with some not included. The profile covers around 340,000 clones, with about 73% appearing a single time and about 10% taken by the ten largest. This specimen comes from a study of shared clonotypes between healthy human individuals. Study-wide points: Among the subsets, naive ones generally showed larger estimated richness than memory ones. Four donors had about 5% of their naive CD4 clonotypes in common.

This CDR3 contains 16 residues. Germline V gene sequence: CDR1 ENHRY, CDR2 SYGVKD. Trimming removed 6 bases from V and 4 bases from J; junction bases left unmatched: 11. Healthy adults negative for HIV, lacking recent acute infections or vaccinations, served as donors. Naive CD4+ cells were CD45RA-selected; the remaining cells were memory. This TCR was sampled from a man under 40 in good health. V and J are TRBV10-3 and TRBJ2-5; the match to TRBD2 covers 10 bases. The sample comprised memory CD4+ T cells sorted from blood. Subset: CD45RA-negative fraction. In DNA form, the CDR3 reads TGTGCCATCAGGGGCCCAGCGGGAGGGCCGGGAGAGACCCAGTACTTC. It encodes CAIRGPAGGPGETQYF.